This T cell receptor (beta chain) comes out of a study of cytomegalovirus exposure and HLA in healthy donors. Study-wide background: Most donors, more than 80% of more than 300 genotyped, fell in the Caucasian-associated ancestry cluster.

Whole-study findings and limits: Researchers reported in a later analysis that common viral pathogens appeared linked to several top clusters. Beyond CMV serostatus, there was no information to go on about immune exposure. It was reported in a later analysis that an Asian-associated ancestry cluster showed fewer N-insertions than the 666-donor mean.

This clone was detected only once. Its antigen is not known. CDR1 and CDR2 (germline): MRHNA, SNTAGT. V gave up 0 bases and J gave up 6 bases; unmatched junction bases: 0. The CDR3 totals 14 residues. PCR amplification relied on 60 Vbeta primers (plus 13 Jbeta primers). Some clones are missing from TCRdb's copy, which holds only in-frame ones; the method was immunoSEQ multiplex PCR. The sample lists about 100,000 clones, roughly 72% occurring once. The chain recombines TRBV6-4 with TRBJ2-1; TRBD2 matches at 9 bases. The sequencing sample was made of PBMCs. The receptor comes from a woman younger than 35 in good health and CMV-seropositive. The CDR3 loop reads CASSDSSGSNEQFF. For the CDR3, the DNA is TGTGCCAGCAGTGACTCTAGCGGGAGCAATGAGCAGTTCTTC.